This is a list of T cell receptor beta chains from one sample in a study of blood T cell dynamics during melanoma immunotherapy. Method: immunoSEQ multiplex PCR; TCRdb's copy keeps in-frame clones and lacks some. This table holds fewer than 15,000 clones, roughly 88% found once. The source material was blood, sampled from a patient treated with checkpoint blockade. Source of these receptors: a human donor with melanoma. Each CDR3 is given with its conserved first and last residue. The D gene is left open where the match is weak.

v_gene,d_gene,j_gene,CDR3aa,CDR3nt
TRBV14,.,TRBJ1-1,CASSLAPTEAFF,TGTGCCAGCAGCCTGGCCCCTACTGAAGCTTTCTTT
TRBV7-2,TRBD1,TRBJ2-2,CASSFNRGANTGELFF,TGTGCCAGCAGCTTCAACAGGGGCGCGAACACCGGGGAGCTGTTTTTT
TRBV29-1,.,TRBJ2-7,CSGGRGRGYEQYF,TGCAGCGGAGGTAGGGGTCGGGGCTACGAGCAGTACTTC
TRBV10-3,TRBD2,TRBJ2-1,CAISESSVTSGSYEQFF,TGTGCCATCAGTGAGTCTAGCGTGACTAGCGGGAGTTATGAGCAGTTCTTC
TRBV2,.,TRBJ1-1,CASRAFEAFF,TGTGCCAGCAGGGCTTTTGAAGCTTTCTTT
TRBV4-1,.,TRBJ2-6,CASSQYSGANVLTF,TGCGCCAGCAGCCAATACTCTGGGGCCAACGTCCTGACTTTC
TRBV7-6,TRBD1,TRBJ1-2,CASRPTGAGGYTF,TGTGCCAGCAGGCCTACAGGGGCGGGTGGCTACACCTTC
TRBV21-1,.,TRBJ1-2,CARYRIRGYGYTF,TGTGCCAGATATAGGATCAGAGGCTATGGCTACACCTTC
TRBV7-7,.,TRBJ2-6,CASSVSLVPQSRANVLTF,TGTGCCAGCAGCGTGTCATTAGTGCCACAAAGTCGGGCCAACGTCCTGACTTTC
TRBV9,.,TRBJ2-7,CASSVGGYGSYEQYF,TGTGCCAGCAGCGTAGGGGGCTATGGGTCCTACGAGCAGTACTTC
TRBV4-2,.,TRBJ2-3,CASSQVSPQVTQYF,TGTGCCAGCAGCCAAGTAAGCCCCCAGGTTACGCAGTATTTT
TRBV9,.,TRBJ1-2,CASSVEQGGHGYTF,TGTGCCAGCAGCGTTGAACAGGGCGGGCATGGCTACACCTTC
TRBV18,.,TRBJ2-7,CASSPTGEGVEEQYF,TGTGCCAGCTCACCCACCGGCGAGGGGGTAGAAGAGCAGTACTTC